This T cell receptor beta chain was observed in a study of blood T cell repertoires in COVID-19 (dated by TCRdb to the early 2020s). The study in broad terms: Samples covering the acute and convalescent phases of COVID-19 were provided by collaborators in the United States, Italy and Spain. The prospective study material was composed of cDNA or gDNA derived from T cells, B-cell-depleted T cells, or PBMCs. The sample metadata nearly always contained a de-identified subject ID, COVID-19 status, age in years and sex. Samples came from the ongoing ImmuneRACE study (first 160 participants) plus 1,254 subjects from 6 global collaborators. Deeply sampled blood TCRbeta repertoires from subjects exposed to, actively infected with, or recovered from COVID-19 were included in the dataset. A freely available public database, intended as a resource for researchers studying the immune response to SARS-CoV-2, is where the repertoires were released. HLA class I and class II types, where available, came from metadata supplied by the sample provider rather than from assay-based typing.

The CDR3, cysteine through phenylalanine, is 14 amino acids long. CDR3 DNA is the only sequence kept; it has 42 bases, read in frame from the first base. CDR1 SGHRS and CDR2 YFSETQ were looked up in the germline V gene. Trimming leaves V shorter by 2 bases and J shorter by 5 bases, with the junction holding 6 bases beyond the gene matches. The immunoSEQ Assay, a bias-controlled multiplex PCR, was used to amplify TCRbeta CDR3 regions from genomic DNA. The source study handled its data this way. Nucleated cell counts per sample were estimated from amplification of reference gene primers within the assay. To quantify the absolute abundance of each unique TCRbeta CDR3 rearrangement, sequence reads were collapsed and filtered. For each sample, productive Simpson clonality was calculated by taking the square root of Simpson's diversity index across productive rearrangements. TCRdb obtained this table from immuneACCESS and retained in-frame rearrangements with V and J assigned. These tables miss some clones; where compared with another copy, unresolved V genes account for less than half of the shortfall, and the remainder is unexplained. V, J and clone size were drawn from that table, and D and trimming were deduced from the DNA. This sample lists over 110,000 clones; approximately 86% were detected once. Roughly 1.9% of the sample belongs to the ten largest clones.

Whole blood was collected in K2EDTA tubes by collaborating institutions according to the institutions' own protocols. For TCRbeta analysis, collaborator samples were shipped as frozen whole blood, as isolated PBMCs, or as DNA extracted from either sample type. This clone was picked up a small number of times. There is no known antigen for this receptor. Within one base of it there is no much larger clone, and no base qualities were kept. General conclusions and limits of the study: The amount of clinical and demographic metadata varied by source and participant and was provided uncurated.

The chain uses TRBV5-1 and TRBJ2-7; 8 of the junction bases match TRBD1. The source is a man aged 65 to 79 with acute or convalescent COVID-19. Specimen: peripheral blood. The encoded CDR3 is CASSFGQGPDEQYF. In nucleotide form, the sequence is TGCGCCAGCAGCTTCGGACAGGGTCCGGACGAGCAGTACTTC.